This TCR beta chain was obtained from a study of shared clonotypes between healthy human individuals. Unmatched junction bases numbered 2, after V lost 6 bases and J lost 0 bases. Looked up from germline, CDR1 is MDHEN and CDR2 is SYDVKM. CDR3 length equals 15 residues. TCRdb's table, derived via immunoSEQ multiplex PCR, lists solely in-frame clones and lacks some. The sample includes almost 750,000 clones, approximately 77% of them seen just once. Sequenced sample: memory CD4+ T cells sorted from blood. The subset was: CD45RA-negative fraction. This TCR derives from a woman aged 25 to 39 in good health. The chain employs TRBV28 and TRBJ2-1; 10 bases match TRBD2. The CDR3 bases are TGTGCCAGCAGAAGCGGGGGGGACTCCTACAATGAGCAGTTCTTC. This codes for CASRSGGDSYNEQFF.